This T cell receptor beta chain was obtained from a study of T cells after yellow fever vaccination. General study points: Post-booster repertoires contained most primary-vaccination clones again (roughly 97% CD4, about 90% CD8). Faster peaking, at day 5 versus 15, marked a secondary response that was weaker.

As to this clonotype: The antigen is undetermined.

Conversion of TCR transcripts into cDNA relied on 5'RACE template switching, which added a universal primer site and UMIs. TCRdb re-analysed the 5' RACE reads in MiXCR, keeping a single row per CDR3 protein. The repertoire has 250,000 to 300,000 distinct CDR3 sequences, around 4.9% of them found once; the top ten carry more than 3%. Trimming stripped 5 bases from V and 9 bases from J, with 11 bases between. The V gene's germline CDR1 is LNHDA and CDR2 SQIVND (reference sequence). The CDR3 spans 12 residues. This TCR came from a man aged 18 to 29 who received the YFV17D yellow fever vaccine. The specimen comprised CD4+ T cells sorted from PBMCs, sampled on the day of the yellow fever booster vaccination. This chain uses TRBV19 with TRBJ2-1; no definite D call. The CDR3 nucleotides are TGTGCCAGTAGTCTCAAGAGTAGTGAGCAGTTCTTC. Translation: CASSLKSSEQFF.